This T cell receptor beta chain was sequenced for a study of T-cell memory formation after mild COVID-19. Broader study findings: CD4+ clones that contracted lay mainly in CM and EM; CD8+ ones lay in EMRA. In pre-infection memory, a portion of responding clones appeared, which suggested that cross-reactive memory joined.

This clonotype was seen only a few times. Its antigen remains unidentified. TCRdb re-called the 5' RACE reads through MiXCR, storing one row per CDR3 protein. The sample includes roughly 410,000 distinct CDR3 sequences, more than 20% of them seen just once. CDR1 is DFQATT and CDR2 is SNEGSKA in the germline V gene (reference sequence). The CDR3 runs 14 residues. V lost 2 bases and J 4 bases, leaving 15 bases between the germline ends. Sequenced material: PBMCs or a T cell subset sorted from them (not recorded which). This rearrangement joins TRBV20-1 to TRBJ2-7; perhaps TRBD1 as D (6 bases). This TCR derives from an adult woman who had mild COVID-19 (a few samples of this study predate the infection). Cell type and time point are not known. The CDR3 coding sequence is TGCAGTGCTAGATCTCAGGGGCGGCGGTACGAGCAGTACTTC. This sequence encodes CSARSQGRRYEQYF.